One and the same sample provided the 25 T cell receptor beta chains below, sequenced in a study of shared T cell receptors in the human thymus. Profiling relied on immunoSEQ multiplex PCR, and the TCRdb table lists in-frame clones only, not all of them. The sample records about 710,000 clones, about 87% being singletons. This same sample was also part of a study on human thymus T cells.

Material: thymocytes. The source of these receptors is a boy younger than two with a congenital heart defect.

The rearrangement uses TRBV14 and TRBJ2-7; possibly TRBD2 for D (5 bases). Looked up from germline, CDR1 is SGHDN and CDR2 is FVKESK. This CDR3 region has 15 residues. Trimming removed 0 bases at V and 2 bases at J, with 11 bases between. The CDR3 nucleotides are TGTGCCAGCAGCCAAGATCCCGGACTCCCCTACGAGCAGTACTTC. Amino acids: CASSQDPGLPYEQYF.

This chain links TRBV9 with TRBJ2-7; tentatively, D is TRBD1 (7 bases). The V end was cut by 4 bases, the J end by 2 bases, with 13 bases between. The CDR3 covers 14 residues. The germline V gene encodes CDR1 SGDLS and CDR2 YYNGEE. The CDR3: CASSPRGVTYEQYF. CDR3 sequence (DNA): TGTGCCAGCAGCCCCAGGGGGGTGACCTACGAGCAGTACTTC. The entire variable domain, with the rest obtained from reference TRBV9 and TRBJ2-7, is as follows: DSGVTQTPKHLITATGQRVTLRCSPRSGDLSVYWYQQSLDQGLQFLIQYYNGEERAKGNILERFSAQQFPDLHSELNLSSLELGDSALYFCASSPRGVTYEQYFGPGTRLTVT.

The chain is built from TRBV6-5 and TRBJ1-4; TRBD1 agrees at 7 bases. The germline CDR1 and CDR2 sequences are MNHEY and SVGAGI. The CDR3 has 14 amino acids. Trimming cost V 6 bases and J 7 bases; bases outside gene matches: 8. The CDR3 coding sequence is TGTGCCAGCAGGAACAGGGGACGGAGTGAAAAACTGTTTTTT. Its protein is CASRNRGRSEKLFF.

The V gene is TRBV28, the J gene TRBJ2-2, with D unclear. Germline-derived CDR1 and CDR2 are MDHEN and SYDVKM. The CDR3 sequence is 14 residues long. Trimming shortened V by 2 bases and J by 6 bases, and 10 bases separated the two germline ends. The CDR3 DNA reads TGTGCCAGCAGTTTAAAACTCCAACCCGGGGAGCTGTTTTTT. Translated: CASSLKLQPGELFF.

V and J are TRBV6-1 and TRBJ2-2, with D uncertain. The CDR3 contains 14 residues. V was shortened by 5 bases and J by 7 bases, with 14 bases between the two germline ends. Germline CDR1 MNHNS, CDR2 SASEGT. The CDR3 bases are TGTGCCAGCAGTCCTGGTAATGGTAGCGGGGAGCTGTTTTTT. Its translation is CASSPGNGSGELFF.

This chain uses TRBV9 with TRBJ1-3, with TRBD1 as a possible D gene (6 bases). CDR3 size: 15 residues. Germline V gene lookup returns CDR1 SGDLS and CDR2 YYNGEE. Trimming took 3 bases from V and 2 from J, leaving 12 bases between them. The CDR3 DNA sequence: TGTGCCAGCAGCGCCGGCCCAGGGGCTGGAAACACCATATATTTT. Translation gives CASSAGPGAGNTIYF.

V usage is TRBV5-4 and J usage is TRBJ2-3; the match to TRBD1 covers 9 bases. Germline loops: CDR1 SGHNT, CDR2 YYREEE (reference sequence). V shed 7 bases and J 3 bases; nucleotides not matched to a gene: 12. The CDR3 loop spans 16 amino acids. CDR3 protein: CASLEMTGGGTDTQYF. The CDR3 nucleotides read TGTGCCAGCCTCGAGATGACAGGGGGTGGTACAGATACGCAGTATTTT.

In its sample, this clone was seen once. The chain combines TRBV28 with TRBJ2-3, with D maybe TRBD2 (6 bases). V was trimmed by 3 bases and J by 0 bases, leaving 13 bases between them. The V gene's germline CDR1 is MDHEN and CDR2 SYDVKM. The CDR3 extends over 16 amino acids. CDR3 residues: CASSFPGGTSTDTQYF. DNA for the CDR3: TGTGCCAGCAGTTTCCCCGGCGGGACTAGCACAGATACGCAGTATTTT. The complete variable domain, with remaining parts taken from reference TRBV28 and TRBJ2-3, reads DVKVTQSSRYLVKRTGEKVFLECVQDMDHENMFWYRQDPGLGLRLIYFSYDVKMKEKGDIPEGYSVSREKKERFSLILESASTNQTSMYLCASSFPGGTSTDTQYFGPGTRLTVL.

The CDR3 sequence: CASSSRDRVDEQYF. The CDR3 DNA sequence: TGTGCCAGCAGCAGTCGGGACAGGGTAGACGAGCAGTACTTC. The chain has TRBV14 and TRBJ2-7; 9 bases fit TRBD1. The CDR3 is 14 amino acids. Germline V lookup: CDR1 SGHDN, CDR2 FVKESK. Trimming cost V 5 bases and J 5 bases; bases outside gene matches: 7. The whole variable domain, remainder taken from reference TRBV14 and TRBJ2-7, is EAGVTQFPSHSVIEKGQTVTLRCDPISGHDNLYWYRRVMGKEIKFLLHFVKESKQDESGMPNNRFLAERTGGTYSTLKVQPAELEDSGVYFCASSSRDRVDEQYFGPGTRLTVT.

The chain links TRBV11-2 to TRBJ2-2; 10 nucleotides match TRBD2. V lost 1 base, J lost 4 bases, and 6 bases stayed unmatched. The germline V gene encodes CDR1 SGHAT and CDR2 FQNNGV. This CDR3 has 17 amino acids. CDR3 protein: CASSLVQREGVTGELFF. The DNA for the CDR3 is TGTGCCAGCAGCTTAGTGCAGCGGGAGGGCGTCACCGGGGAGCTGTTTTTT.

The chain carries TRBV4-1 and TRBJ2-7, with D perhaps TRBD1 (5 bases). V lost 0 bases and J lost 3, with 15 bases in between. CDR3 length: 16 residues. In germline, CDR1 is MGHRA, CDR2 YSYEKL. The CDR3 reads CASSQEIRQSVYEQYF. CDR3 bases: TGCGCCAGCAGCCAAGAGATCCGACAGTCGGTCTACGAGCAGTACTTC.

The gene calls are TRBV4-3 and TRBJ1-4, with D unclear. V was clipped by 3 bases and J by 5 bases, with 10 bases between them. CDR3 length: 14 amino acids. Germline V lookup: CDR1 LGHNA, CDR2 YSLEER. The CDR3 reads CASSQPGENEKLFF. Here the CDR3 DNA reads TGCGCCAGCAGCCAGCCCGGGGAAAATGAAAAACTGTTTTTT.

The chain is built from TRBV28 and TRBJ1-1, with no clear D. V lost 3 bases, J lost 6 bases, and 14 bases lay in between. The CDR3 loop spans 14 amino acids. The germline CDR1 and CDR2 sequences are MDHEN and SYDVKM. The CDR3: CASSFFRVGAEAFF. The CDR3 coding sequence is TGTGCCAGCAGTTTTTTTCGGGTCGGGGCTGAAGCTTTCTTT.

The rearrangement joins TRBV14 to TRBJ2-1; a possible D gene is TRBD2 (6 bases). The germline V gene has CDR1 SGHDN and CDR2 FVKESK. This CDR3 has 18 amino acids. Trimming stripped 2 bases from V and 0 bases from J, with 17 bases between. This CDR3 is CASSQCLWRGSSYNEQFF. As DNA, the CDR3 is TGTGCCAGCAGCCAATGTTTGTGGCGGGGAAGCTCCTACAATGAGCAGTTCTTC.

The J gene is TRBJ1-3, the V gene TRBV19; the match to TRBD1 covers 7 bases. V lost 4 bases, J lost 0 bases, and 6 bases stayed unmatched. CDR1 LNHDA and CDR2 SQIVND come from the germline V gene (reference sequence). The CDR3 covers 16 residues. CDR3 region: CASSTRTGDSGNTIYF. The CDR3 DNA reads as TGTGCCAGTAGTACCCGAACAGGGGACTCTGGAAACACCATATATTTT.

This chain links TRBV7-6 with TRBJ2-3; 11 bases agree with TRBD2. The CDR3 sequence is 20 residues long. Per the germline V gene, CDR1 is SGHVS and CDR2 is FNYEAQ. The ends lost 5 bases at V and 0 bases at J; junction bases unmatched: 16. Here the CDR3 DNA reads TGTGCCAGCAGCCCGGGGTCTACTAGCGGGAGTCAATCTAGCACAGATACGCAGTATTTT. Its protein is CASSPGSTSGSQSSTDTQYF.

The chain has TRBV28 and TRBJ2-5; 8 bases align to TRBD2. The CDR3 sequence is 15 residues long. In germline, CDR1 is MDHEN, CDR2 SYDVKM. J lost 5 bases, V lost 4 bases, and 9 bases had no gene match. CDR3 nucleotide sequence: TGTGCCAGCAGTTCCCGGGGGGGCCATCAGGAGACCCAGTACTTC. Protein sequence: CASSSRGGHQETQYF.

The chain recombines TRBV4-1 with TRBJ1-5; 9 bases fit TRBD1. Germline CDR1 MGHRA, CDR2 YSYEKL. The ends lost 1 base at V and 2 bases at J; junction bases unmatched: 9. CDR3 length equals 18 residues. CDR3 amino acids: CASSQGKTGGVGNQPQHF. In DNA form, the CDR3 reads TGCGCCAGCAGCCAAGGAAAAACAGGGGGCGTAGGCAATCAGCCCCAGCATTTT.

This chain links TRBV5-8 with TRBJ2-5; 12 bases fit TRBD2. J was trimmed by 3 bases and V by 7 bases; bases with no gene match: 7. Germline lookup yields CDR1 SGHTS and CDR2 YDEGEE. This CDR3 contains 15 residues. The CDR3 sequence: CASPTSGRVKETQYF. CDR3 in DNA: TGTGCCAGCCCGACTAGCGGGAGAGTGAAAGAGACCCAGTACTTC. Drawing the rest from reference TRBV5-8 and TRBJ2-5, the complete variable domain is EAGVTQSPTHLIKTRGQQATLRCSPISGHTSVYWYQQALGLGLQFLLWYDEGEERNRGNFPPRFSGRQFPNYSSELNVNALELEDSALYLCASPTSGRVKETQYFGPGTRLLVL.

The rearrangement links TRBV27 to TRBJ2-1, with 11 bases that match TRBD1. The CDR3 runs 15 residues. Germline lookup yields CDR1 MNHEY and CDR2 SMNVEV (reference sequence). The J segment lost 8 bases and the V segment lost 5 bases, leaving 8 bases of the junction unmatched. CDR3 sequence reads: CASSLGQGAPYEQFF. The CDR3 bases are TGTGCCAGCAGTCTCGGACAGGGGGCTCCCTATGAGCAGTTCTTC.

The rearrangement uses TRBV5-5 and TRBJ2-3; a weak D match, TRBD2 (5 bases). CDR3 length: 12 amino acids. Germline assignment: CDR1 SGHKS and CDR2 YYEKEE (reference sequence). V lost 8 bases to trimming and J lost 5 bases, with 12 bases between them. CDR3 residues: CASGGYKDTQYF. For the CDR3, the DNA is TGTGCCAGTGGCGGGTATAAAGATACGCAGTATTTT.

This clone was counted once. V gene TRBV9 combines with J gene TRBJ2-2; 15 bases agree with TRBD2. Per the germline V gene, CDR1 is SGDLS and CDR2 is YYNGEE. V was pared by 0 bases and J by 6 bases, with 12 bases of the junction left unmatched. The CDR3 covers 20 residues. CDR3 residues: CASSVVSGLAGGEIPGELFF. For the CDR3, the DNA is TGTGCCAGCAGCGTAGTATCGGGACTAGCGGGGGGCGAAATCCCCGGGGAGCTGTTTTTT.

The chain has TRBV29-1 and TRBJ1-2; TRBD1 is a possible D gene (5 bases). Germline V CDR1 and CDR2: SQVTM, ANQGSEA. The V end was cut by 6 bases, the J end by 5 bases, with 25 bases between. This CDR3 has 16 residues. CDR3 DNA sequence: TGCAGCGTGGGGGGGGGAAGACAGCCCAAAACTTATGGCTACACCTTC. The encoded protein is CSVGGGRQPKTYGYTF.

The genes are TRBV6-1 and TRBJ2-7, with TRBD2 matching 7 bases. This CDR3 spans 18 amino acids. The germline V gene encodes CDR1 MNHNS and CDR2 SASEGT. V shed 4 bases, J shed 0 bases, and the junction held 15 bases outside the gene matches. CDR3 protein: CASSATTSRDYSSYEQYF. CDR3 in DNA: TGTGCCAGCAGTGCGACAACCTCCCGGGACTACTCCTCCTACGAGCAGTACTTC.

This clone occurred once. The rearrangement joins TRBV9 to TRBJ2-1, with 10 positions matching TRBD2. The CDR3 consists of 23 residues. Trimming cost V 0 bases and J 0 bases; bases outside gene matches: 21. Germline V gene data show CDR1 as SGDLS and CDR2 as YYNGEE. The CDR3 sequence is CASSVGEDRPPYSGRHSYNEQFF. As DNA, the CDR3 is TGTGCCAGCAGCGTAGGAGAAGACAGGCCCCCCTATAGCGGGAGGCACTCCTACAATGAGCAGTTCTTC.